This TCR beta chain is drawn from a study of control samples from healthy donors and cancer patients. This CDR3 region has 13 residues. Germline assignment: CDR1 LGHDT and CDR2 YNNKEL (reference sequence). Trimming took 4 bases from V and 5 from J, leaving 9 bases between them. The method was immunoSEQ multiplex PCR; TCRdb's version includes in-frame clones alone and lacks a portion of them. The sample lists under 200,000 clones, almost 90% occurring once. This receptor was obtained from a woman in her twenties or thirties in good health. Sequenced input: blood. This chain uses TRBV3-1 (or the pseudogene TRBV3-2) with TRBJ2-1; D may be TRBD2 (6 bases). CDR3 sequence: CASSPEGNNEQFF. CDR3 nucleotide sequence: TGTGCCAGCAGCCCGGAGGGGAACAATGAGCAGTTCTTC.